One TCR beta chain is described in this entry. What it binds is not known. The sample belongs to a study of PD-1 blockade in classical Hodgkin lymphoma. Study-level points and caveats: Baseline diversity in complete responders resembled that of newly diagnosed patients. What caused the repertoire differences, perhaps disease activity or prior therapy, remains undefined. Significant TCR diversity gains by C4D1 occurred in CD4+ but not CD8+ cells. Exclusion was the outcome for patients who began nivolumab under 1 year after ASCT.

Data came from immunoSEQ multiplex PCR; TCRdb stores just in-frame clones and leaves some out. Among more than 4,000 clones listed, about 64% were seen once. The time point denotes: cycle 4 day 1 (C4D1), after 6 weeks of nivolumab. Every patient had relapsed following autologous stem cell transplantation, and cohorts differed in brentuximab vedotin exposure. The germline V gene encodes CDR1 SNHLY and CDR2 FYNNEI. V shed 4 bases and J shed 4 bases, with 23 bases lying between them. This CDR3 is 19 amino acids long. J is TRBJ2-6 and V is TRBV2; the D gene is possibly TRBD1 (6 bases). The TCR sequence derives from a human donor with classical Hodgkin lymphoma. The sample in question was peripheral blood mononuclear cells (PBMCs), obtained before the fourth cycle of nivolumab. CDR3 nucleotides: TGTGCCAGCAGTGGTTGGCAGGGGTCGGGGTTGGCGGGGGCCAACGTCCTGACTTTC. It yields the protein CASSGWQGSGLAGANVLTF.